This TCR beta chain originates from a study of shared clonotypes between healthy human individuals. Study-level findings and limits: Clonotype sharing among donors was expected to depend on sequencing depth.

Some clones are missing from TCRdb's copy, which holds only in-frame ones; the method was immunoSEQ multiplex PCR. This repertoire shows about 960,000 clones, around three quarters found once; its top ten account for roughly 1.5%. Note on this clone: What it binds is unknown.

This clonotype was sampled from a man between 18 and 29 years old in good health. Sequenced sample: memory CD4+ T cells sorted from blood. Subset specified: CD45RA-negative fraction.

CDR3 loop: CASGRALAKNIQYF. The CDR3 DNA reads TGTGCCAGCGGACGGGCTTTAGCCAAAAACATTCAGTACTTC. The rearrangement uses TRBV6-5 and TRBJ2-4; D ambiguous. With 8 bases removed from V and 0 bases from J, the gap between germline ends came to 11 bases. The CDR3 sequence is 14 residues long. CDR1 is MNHEY, CDR2 SVGAGI, per germline.